This T cell receptor beta chain appears in the sequencing data of a study of CD8 T cells in ankylosing spondylitis. Study-wide results and limits: One TCR beta motif, made up of seven to nine highly homologous variants, appeared characteristic of ankylosing spondylitis blood. CD8+ disease-linked clones were present at relatively low frequencies in blood. In synovial fluid and blood from reactive arthritis, some motif variants were previously reported.

Quantitative 5'-RACE with molecular barcodes produced the TCR beta libraries. TCRdb called the 5' RACE reads again in MiXCR, with one record for every CDR3 protein. This table has around 120,000 distinct CDR3 sequences, roughly 13% appearing once. This clonotype was counted only a few times. Its antigen is as yet unknown. This receptor was obtained from a female donor with ankylosing spondylitis or in good health (not recorded which). Sequencing was carried out using blood, either unsorted or a sorted T cell fraction (not recorded which).

The CDR3 sequence: CASSIFASGVNEQFF. CDR3 bases: TGTGCCAGTAGTATATTCGCTAGCGGGGTTAATGAGCAGTTCTTC. The genes are TRBV19 and TRBJ2-1; 9 nucleotides line up with TRBD2. CDR1 and CDR2 from the germline V gene are LNHDA and SQIVND (reference sequence). The V segment lost 2 bases and the J segment 7 bases; nucleotides outside the gene matches: 6. This CDR3 spans 15 amino acids.